A single sample gave rise to the 23 T cell receptor beta chains below, sequenced in a study of T cell responses to AZD1222 COVID-19 vaccine. Method: immunoSEQ multiplex PCR; TCRdb's copy keeps in-frame clones and lacks some. The sample has some 120,000 clones, about 90% seen once. Sequences were derived from peripheral blood, sampled on day 0 of AZD1222 vaccination. These receptors all come from an adult in good health.

The V gene is TRBV23-1, the J gene TRBJ1-2; 8 bases match TRBD1. TRBV23-1 is an ORF, with its function uncertain. The CDR3 extends over 14 amino acids. After removal of 2 bases from V and 8 bases from J, the junction contained 7 bases not matched to a gene. The CDR3 sequence is CASSQRTGQRGYTF. The CDR3 coding sequence is TGCGCCAGCAGTCAACGGACAGGGCAAAGAGGCTACACCTTC.

The J gene is TRBJ1-3, the V gene TRBV28; the D is unclear. The CDR3 is 11 amino acids. The V end lost 3 bases, the J end lost 5 bases, and 2 bases lay between the germline ends. The V gene's germline CDR1 is MDHEN and CDR2 SYDVKM. The CDR3: CASSLRNTIYF. CDR3 DNA: TGTGCCAGCAGTTTGAGAAACACCATATATTTT.

This chain uses TRBV5-1 with TRBJ1-1, with 9 bases aligning to TRBD1. Unmatched junction bases numbered 9, after V lost 2 bases and J lost 1 base. Germline lookup yields CDR1 SGHRS and CDR2 YFSETQ. The CDR3 covers 17 residues. The CDR3 is CASSFDWTGAGNTEAFF. DNA for the CDR3: TGCGCCAGCAGCTTCGACTGGACAGGGGCCGGGAACACTGAAGCTTTCTTT.

This chain links TRBV4-1 with TRBJ1-3, with 7 positions matching TRBD1. CDR3 length equals 17 residues. Trimming cost V 3 bases and J 0 bases; bases outside gene matches: 8. Germline V gives CDR1 MGHRA, CDR2 YSYEKL. This CDR3 reads CASSHGTAIVSGNTIYF. Written as DNA, the CDR3 is TGCGCCAGCAGCCATGGGACAGCGATTGTCTCTGGAAACACCATATATTTT.

The gene calls are TRBV6-2 or TRBV6-3 and TRBJ2-7; tentatively, D is TRBD2 (6 bases). Germline-derived CDR1 and CDR2 are MNHEY and SVGEGT. V dropped 0 bases and J dropped 3 bases, with 9 bases sitting between them. This CDR3 contains 14 residues. This CDR3 is CASSYSGGSYEQYF. CDR3 nucleotide sequence: TGTGCCAGCAGTTACTCTGGGGGGAGCTACGAGCAGTACTTC.

V usage is TRBV19 and J usage is TRBJ1-2, with 8 bases lining up with TRBD1. Germline V gene data show CDR1 as LNHDA and CDR2 as SQIVND (reference sequence). After removal of 3 bases from V and 7 bases from J, the junction contained 10 bases not matched to a gene. The CDR3 loop spans 15 amino acids. The CDR3: CASSIWTGTVGGYTF. The CDR3 coding sequence is TGTGCCAGTAGTATCTGGACAGGGACAGTGGGTGGCTACACCTTC.

The chain couples TRBV28 to TRBJ1-6, with D perhaps matching TRBD1 (6 bases). CDR1 is MDHEN, CDR2 SYDVKM, per germline. The ends were cut back, 5 bases at V and 6 bases at J, with 20 bases in the middle. The CDR3 runs 17 residues. The CDR3 DNA sequence: TGTGCCAGCAGTCCGCTATCGGGGGGCGCAAGTAATTCACCCCTCCACTTT. Protein product: CASSPLSGGASNSPLHF.

The V gene is TRBV2, the J gene TRBJ1-2; the D is unclear. CDR3 length equals 20 residues. Trimming removed 3 bases from V and 5 bases from J, with 31 bases in between. Germline V gene sequence: CDR1 SNHLY, CDR2 FYNNEI. CDR3 DNA: TGTGCCAGCAGTGACCTTGCTAGGACTAAGGGAAGGTTATTGAATTATGGCTACACCTTC. Amino acid sequence: CASSDLARTKGRLLNYGYTF.

The chain has TRBV3-1 (or the pseudogene TRBV3-2) and TRBJ2-7, with D uncertain. The V end lost 2 bases, the J end lost 1 base, and 9 bases lay between the germline ends. CDR3 length equals 14 residues. Germline V gene sequence: CDR1 LGHDT, CDR2 YNNKEL (reference sequence). Here the CDR3 reads CASSQLRRSYEQYF. As DNA, the CDR3 is TGTGCCAGCAGCCAATTGCGCAGATCCTACGAGCAGTACTTC.

The V call is TRBV11-3, the J call TRBJ2-7; possibly TRBD1 for D (6 bases). Germline CDR1 reads SGHNT; CDR2 reads YENEEA. V was clipped by 4 bases and J by 6 bases, with 28 bases between them. The CDR3 is 18 residues long. CDR3 nucleotides: TGTGCCAGCAGCTCACAGATCGTAGGGGGACGGCCCCGCAGCGAGCAGTACTTC. It is translated as CASSSQIVGGRPRSEQYF.

The rearrangement joins TRBV3-1 (or the pseudogene TRBV3-2) to TRBJ2-2, with TRBD1 identical over 9 bases. The CDR3 runs 12 residues. After removal of 6 bases from V and 14 bases from J, the junction contained 7 bases not matched to a gene. Per germline, CDR1 LGHDT and CDR2 YNNKEL (reference sequence). Written as DNA, the CDR3 is TGTGCCAGCAGTTCACAGGGGGCCTATCTGTTTTTT. This gives the protein CASSSQGAYLFF.

The chain joins TRBV2 to TRBJ2-2, with TRBD1 identical over 8 bases. Per germline, CDR1 SNHLY and CDR2 FYNNEI. This CDR3 is 15 amino acids long. V shed 6 bases and J 0 bases; nucleotides not matched to a gene: 3. CDR3 sequence (DNA): TGTGCCAGCAGCGGGACAGGAGCGAACACCGGGGAGCTGTTTTTT. Translation: CASSGTGANTGELFF.

The rearrangement links TRBV4-3 to TRBJ1-2; no clear D. The length of the CDR3 is 15 residues. V was shortened by 1 base and J by 4 bases, with 13 bases between the two germline ends. CDR1 and CDR2 (germline): LGHNA, YSLEER. The CDR3 DNA reads TGCGCCAGCAGCCAAGCCCCACCCCGGGGCTATGGCTACACCTTC. Translating it yields CASSQAPPRGYGYTF.

The chain combines TRBV7-9 with TRBJ1-1; D call uncertain. Germline CDR1 SEHNR, CDR2 FQNEAQ (reference sequence). Trimming cost V 4 bases and J 5 bases, with 8 bases left between them. The CDR3 sequence is 12 residues long. The CDR3 DNA follows: TGTGCCAGCAGCTCCTTCTTGACTGAAGCTTTCTTT. As protein: CASSSFLTEAFF.

The V and J genes are TRBV7-9 and TRBJ2-7, with TRBD2 matching over 9 bases. The CDR3 sequence is 14 residues long. Trimming took 5 bases from V and 2 from J; bases not matched to a gene: 4. Germline V gives CDR1 SEHNR, CDR2 FQNEAQ (reference sequence). The CDR3 region is CASSPGLATYEQYF. The CDR3 DNA is TGTGCCAGCAGCCCAGGACTAGCGACCTACGAGCAGTACTTC.

The sample holds a few counts of this clone. DNA for the CDR3: TGCGCCAGCAGCCAAGATCGGGATGTAGCGACTAGCCGATTCTTC. It is translated as CASSQDRDVATSRFF. The genes are TRBV4-3 and TRBJ2-1; TRBD2 agrees at 7 bases. In germline, CDR1 is LGHNA, CDR2 YSLEER. This CDR3 has 15 amino acids. The ends lost 0 bases at V and 16 bases at J; junction bases unmatched: 15.

This clone was picked up a small number of times. The V gene is TRBV30, the J gene TRBJ1-1; TRBD1 matches at 8 bases. CDR1 and CDR2 from the germline V gene are GTSNPN and SVGIG (reference sequence). V trimming: 0 bases; J trimming: 10 bases; junction bases outside the gene matches: 10. The CDR3 runs 14 residues. CDR3 sequence (DNA): TGTGCCTGGAGTGTCTCCGGCAGGGGGCGACGAGCTTTCTTT. Its translation: CAWSVSGRGRRAFF.

This chain joins TRBV27 and TRBJ2-5; D is undetermined. V was cut by 10 bases and J by 3 bases, with 3 bases left in between. The germline CDR1 and CDR2 sequences are MNHEY and SMNVEV (reference sequence). The CDR3 has 9 residues. The CDR3, as DNA: TGTGCCAACGAAGAGACCCAGTACTTC. Translation: CANEETQYF.

This rearrangement joins TRBV19 to TRBJ2-7; 8 bases agree with TRBD1. There are 13 residues in the CDR3. Losses at the gene ends were 4 bases for V and 1 base for J; bases not matched to a gene: 0. Per the germline V gene, CDR1 is LNHDA and CDR2 is SQIVND (reference sequence). CDR3 sequence reads: CASSRTGSYEQYF. For the CDR3, the DNA is TGTGCCAGTAGTAGGACAGGGTCCTACGAGCAGTACTTC.

This chain connects TRBV7-2 to TRBJ1-5, with a tentative D call TRBD1 (5 bases). In germline, CDR1 is SGHTA, CDR2 FQGNSA. This CDR3 is 14 amino acids long. The V gene lost 2 bases and the J gene lost 9 bases, with 14 bases spanning the gap. The CDR3 here is CASSLRGNGRPQHF. Here the CDR3 DNA reads TGTGCCAGCAGCTTACGGGGGAACGGAAGGCCCCAGCATTTT.

The CDR3 region is CASRTGVAQYF. The CDR3 coding sequence is TGTGCCAGCCGTACCGGGGTCGCGCAGTACTTC. The chain employs TRBV12-3 or TRBV12-4 and TRBJ2-7, with a possible D match to TRBD2 (5 bases). The germline V and J ends were trimmed by 8 bases and 9 bases, with 14 bases remaining between them. The CDR3 is made up of 11 amino acids.

The chain recombines TRBV2 with TRBJ2-1, with D tentatively TRBD1 or TRBD2 (5 bases each). Per germline, CDR1 SNHLY and CDR2 FYNNEI. The V gene lost 6 bases and the J gene lost 8 bases, with 23 bases spanning the gap. The CDR3 spans 16 residues. The CDR3 reads CASSQRDLNLGHEQFF. The CDR3 coding sequence is TGTGCCAGCAGCCAAAGGGACCTGAACCTTGGCCATGAGCAGTTCTTC.

The V gene is TRBV13, the J gene TRBJ1-2; D might be TRBD1 (5 bases). The CDR3 has 15 amino acids. Germline CDR1 is PRHDT and CDR2 is FYEKMQ (reference sequence). V was trimmed by 6 bases and J by 6 bases, leaving 20 bases between them. The CDR3 DNA follows: TGTGCCAGCAGGAACCGCGGGGGGTTTAGGGATGGCTACACCTTC. This sequence encodes CASRNRGGFRDGYTF.